This TCR beta chain was sequenced for a study of T cell responses to AZD1222 COVID-19 vaccine. A remark on this clone: Its specificity is unknown.

The method was immunoSEQ multiplex PCR; TCRdb's version includes in-frame clones alone and lacks a portion of them. The sample holds around 91,000 clones; around nine tenths are singletons and the top ten take roughly 19%. Germline V CDR1 and CDR2: SGHRS, YFSETQ. The ends were cut back, 0 bases at V and 3 bases at J, with 9 bases in the middle. There are 15 residues in the CDR3. Study-level findings and limits: Only six or seven AZD1222 recipients tested seropositive at baseline. Donors in the cohort were predominantly white British and more often female, and clonal diversity was possibly underestimated. Across the whole spike, CD4 TCRs peaked at regions 160-218 and 743-854. In all cases, repertoires were sampled only after the peak T cell response.

The source material was peripheral blood, sampled on day 0 of AZD1222 vaccination. The clonotype originates from an adult in good health. This chain joins TRBV5-1 and TRBJ2-2; perhaps TRBD2 as D (6 bases). CDR3 sequence: CASSLGPGDTGELFF. In DNA form, the CDR3 reads TGCGCCAGCAGCTTGGGTCCGGGAGACACCGGGGAGCTGTTTTTT. The full variable domain, in which reference TRBV5-1 and TRBJ2-2 provide the parts outside the CDR3, is KAGVTQTPRYLIKTRGQQVTLSCSPISGHRSVSWYQQTPGQGLQFLFEYFSETQRNKGNFPGRFSGRQFSNSRSEMNVSTLELGDSALYLCASSLGPGDTGELFFGEGSRLTVL.